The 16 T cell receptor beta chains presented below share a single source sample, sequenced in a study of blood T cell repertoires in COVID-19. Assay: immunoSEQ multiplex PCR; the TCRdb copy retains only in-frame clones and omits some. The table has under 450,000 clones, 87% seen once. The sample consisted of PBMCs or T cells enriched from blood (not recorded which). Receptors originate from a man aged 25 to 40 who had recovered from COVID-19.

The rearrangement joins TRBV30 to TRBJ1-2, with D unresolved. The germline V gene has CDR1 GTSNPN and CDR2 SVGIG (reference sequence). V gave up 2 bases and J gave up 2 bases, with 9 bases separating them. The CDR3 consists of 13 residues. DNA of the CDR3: TGTGCCTGGAGTCCCGACACAAACTATGGCTACACCTTC. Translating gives CAWSPDTNYGYTF.

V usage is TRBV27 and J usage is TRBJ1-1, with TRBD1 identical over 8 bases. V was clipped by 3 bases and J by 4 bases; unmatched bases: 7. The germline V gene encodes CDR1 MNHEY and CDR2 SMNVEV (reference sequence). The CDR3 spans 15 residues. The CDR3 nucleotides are TGTGCCAGCAGTTTGTTAACAGGGGGACTCACTGAAGCTTTCTTT. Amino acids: CASSLLTGGLTEAFF.

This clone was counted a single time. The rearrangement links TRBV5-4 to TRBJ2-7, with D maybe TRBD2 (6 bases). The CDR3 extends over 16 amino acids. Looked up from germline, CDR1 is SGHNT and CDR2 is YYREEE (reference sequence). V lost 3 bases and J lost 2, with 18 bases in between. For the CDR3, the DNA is TGTGCCAGCAGCTCAACTCTAGCGTCGTTGCCCTACGAGCAGTACTTC. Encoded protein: CASSSTLASLPYEQYF.

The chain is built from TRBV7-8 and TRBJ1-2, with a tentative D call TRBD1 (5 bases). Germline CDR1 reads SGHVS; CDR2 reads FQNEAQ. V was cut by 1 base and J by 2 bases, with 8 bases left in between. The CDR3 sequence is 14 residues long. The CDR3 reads CASSLVGGNYGYTF. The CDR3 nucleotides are TGTGCCAGCAGCTTAGTTGGGGGGAACTATGGCTACACCTTC.

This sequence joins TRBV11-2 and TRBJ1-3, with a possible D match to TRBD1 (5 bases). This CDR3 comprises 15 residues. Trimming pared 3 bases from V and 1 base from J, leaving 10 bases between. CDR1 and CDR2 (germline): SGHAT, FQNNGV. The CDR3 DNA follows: TGTGCCAGCAGCTTGGGGGGTTTTTCTGGAAACACCATATATTTT. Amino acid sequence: CASSLGGFSGNTIYF.

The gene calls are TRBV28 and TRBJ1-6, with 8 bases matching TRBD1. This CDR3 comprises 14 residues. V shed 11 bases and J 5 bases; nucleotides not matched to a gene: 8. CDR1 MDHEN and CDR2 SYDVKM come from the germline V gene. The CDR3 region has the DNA TGTGCCTCCATCTCGGGACAGGATAATTCACCCCTCCACTTT. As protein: CASISGQDNSPLHF.

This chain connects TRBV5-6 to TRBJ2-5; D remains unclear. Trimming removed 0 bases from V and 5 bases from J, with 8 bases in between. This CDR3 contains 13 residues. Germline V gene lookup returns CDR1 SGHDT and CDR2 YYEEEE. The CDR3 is CASSLEWAETQYF. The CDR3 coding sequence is TGTGCCAGCAGCTTGGAGTGGGCGGAGACCCAGTACTTC.

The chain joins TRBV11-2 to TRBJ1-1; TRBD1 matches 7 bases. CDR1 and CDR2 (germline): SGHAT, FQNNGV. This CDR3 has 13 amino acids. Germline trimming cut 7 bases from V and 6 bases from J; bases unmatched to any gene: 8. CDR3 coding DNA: TGTGCCAGCAAAAAAACAGGGGTGGCTGAAGCTTTCTTT. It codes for CASKKTGVAEAFF.

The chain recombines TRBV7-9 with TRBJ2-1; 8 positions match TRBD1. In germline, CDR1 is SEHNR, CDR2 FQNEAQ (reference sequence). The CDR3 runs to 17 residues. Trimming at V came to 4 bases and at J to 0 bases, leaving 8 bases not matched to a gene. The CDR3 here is CASSSDRGPSSYNEQFF. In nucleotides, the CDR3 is TGTGCCAGCAGCTCAGACAGGGGTCCGAGCTCCTACAATGAGCAGTTCTTC.

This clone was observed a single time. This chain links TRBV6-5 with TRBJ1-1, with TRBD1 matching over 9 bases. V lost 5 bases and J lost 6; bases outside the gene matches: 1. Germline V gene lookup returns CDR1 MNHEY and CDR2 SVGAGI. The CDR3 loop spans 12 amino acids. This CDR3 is CASSRQGAEAFF. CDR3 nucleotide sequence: TGTGCCAGCAGTCGACAGGGGGCTGAAGCTTTCTTT.

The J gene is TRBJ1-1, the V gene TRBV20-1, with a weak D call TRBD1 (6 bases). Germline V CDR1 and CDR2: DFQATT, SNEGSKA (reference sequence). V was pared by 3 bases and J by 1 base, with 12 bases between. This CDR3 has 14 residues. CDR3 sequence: CSASRGAGNTEAFF. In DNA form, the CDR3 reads TGCAGTGCTAGTCGGGGGGCAGGGAACACTGAAGCTTTCTTT.

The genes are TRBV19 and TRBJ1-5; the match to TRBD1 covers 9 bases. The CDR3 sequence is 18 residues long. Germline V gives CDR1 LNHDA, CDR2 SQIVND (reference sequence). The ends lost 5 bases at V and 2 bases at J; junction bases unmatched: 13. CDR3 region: CASSPPGTGRTGNQPQHF. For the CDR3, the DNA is TGTGCCAGTAGTCCGCCGGGGACAGGGAGGACGGGCAATCAGCCCCAGCATTTT.

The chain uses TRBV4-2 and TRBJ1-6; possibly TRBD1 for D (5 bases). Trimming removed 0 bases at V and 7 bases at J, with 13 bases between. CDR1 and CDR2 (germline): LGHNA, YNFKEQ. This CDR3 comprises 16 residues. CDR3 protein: CASSQDPGGNNSPLHF. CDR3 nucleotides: TGTGCCAGCAGCCAAGATCCGGGGGGGAACAATTCACCCCTCCACTTT.

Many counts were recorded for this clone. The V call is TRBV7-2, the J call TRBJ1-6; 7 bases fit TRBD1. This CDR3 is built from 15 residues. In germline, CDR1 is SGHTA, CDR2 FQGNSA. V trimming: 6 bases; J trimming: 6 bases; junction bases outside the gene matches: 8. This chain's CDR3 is CASSPEGTANSPLHF. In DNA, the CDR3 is TGTGCCAGCAGTCCCGAGGGGACAGCTAATTCACCCCTCCACTTT.

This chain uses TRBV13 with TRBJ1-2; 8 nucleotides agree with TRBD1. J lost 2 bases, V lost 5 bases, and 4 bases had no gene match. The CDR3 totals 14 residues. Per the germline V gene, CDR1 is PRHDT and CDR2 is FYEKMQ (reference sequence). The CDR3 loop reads CASSGDRGNYGYTF. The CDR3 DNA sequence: TGTGCCAGCAGCGGAGACAGGGGAAACTATGGCTACACCTTC.

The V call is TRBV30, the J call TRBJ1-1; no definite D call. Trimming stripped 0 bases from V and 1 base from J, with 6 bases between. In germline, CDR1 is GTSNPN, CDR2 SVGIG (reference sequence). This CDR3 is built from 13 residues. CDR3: CAWSVMSNTEAFF. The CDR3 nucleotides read TGTGCCTGGAGTGTCATGTCGAACACTGAAGCTTTCTTT.